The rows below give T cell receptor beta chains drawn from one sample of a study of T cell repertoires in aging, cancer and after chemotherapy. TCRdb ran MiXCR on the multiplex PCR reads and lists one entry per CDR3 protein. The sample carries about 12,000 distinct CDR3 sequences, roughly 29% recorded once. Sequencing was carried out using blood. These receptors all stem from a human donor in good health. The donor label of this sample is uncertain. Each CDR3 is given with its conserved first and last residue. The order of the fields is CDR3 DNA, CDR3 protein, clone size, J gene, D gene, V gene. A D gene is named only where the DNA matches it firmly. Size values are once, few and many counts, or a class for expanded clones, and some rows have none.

TGTGCCAGTAGTGTAGGGTACGAGCAGTACTTC CASSVGYEQYF few TRBJ2-7 . TRBV19
TGTGCCAGCATAGGGACAGGGTATGGCTACACCTTC CASIGTGYGYTF . TRBJ1-2 TRBD1 TRBV6-5
TGTGCCAGTAGTATTCGGCAGATTAATGAAAAACTGTTTTTT CASSIRQINEKLFF few TRBJ1-4 . TRBV19
TGTGCCAGCAGTCCTAGAGGACAGGCGATCACTGAAGCTTTCTTT CASSPRGQAITEAFF . TRBJ1-1 TRBD1 TRBV6-6
TGTGCCAGCAGTCGGACAGGGGGTTATAATTCACCCCTCCACTTT CASSRTGGYNSPLHF . TRBJ1-6 TRBD1 TRBV27
TGTGCCAGCAGCCCGCTGGCGGGGGGGCGGGGTGAGCAGTTCTTC CASSPLAGGRGEQFF . TRBJ2-1 TRBD2 TRBV5-4
TGTGCCAGCAGCTTGGCAGGTGCCACTGAAGCTTTCTTT CASSLAGATEAFF . TRBJ1-1 . TRBV5-5
TGTGCCAGCAGCAAGGTGACAGTTAGCTCCTACGAGCAGTACTTC CASSKVTVSSYEQYF . TRBJ2-7 . TRBV27
TGTGCCAGCAGCCACCGGACAGGCGAAGAGACCCAGTACTTC CASSHRTGEETQYF medium-sized TRBJ2-5 TRBD1 TRBV11-1
TGTGCCAGCAGCTTGAAACGGGTCACAGATACGCAGTATTTT CASSLKRVTDTQYF . TRBJ2-3 . TRBV5-6
TGTGCCAGCAGCAATAGCGGGGGGCGGTACAATGAGCAGTTCTTC CASSNSGGRYNEQFF . TRBJ2-1 TRBD2 TRBV7-2
TGTGCCAGCAGTGATAAGCAGGACAGGGACACCGGGGAGCTGTTTTTT CASSDKQDRDTGELFF once TRBJ2-2 TRBD1 TRBV6-1
TGTGCCGGCAGGGTTAGCGGGGGGGCAGATACGCAGTATTTT CAGRVSGGADTQYF . TRBJ2-3 TRBD2 TRBV6-1
TGTGCCAGCAGCTCGACAGGGGAAGAGACCCAGTACTTC CASSSTGEETQYF . TRBJ2-5 TRBD1 TRBV5-4
TGTGCCAGCAGCGTCGGACAGGGGGCACAGTACTTC CASSVGQGAQYF medium-sized TRBJ2-7 TRBD1 TRBV13
TGTGCCAGCTCACCACAAACAGGGTCAGGGGCCAACGTCCTGACTTTC CASSPQTGSGANVLTF . TRBJ2-6 . TRBV18
TGTGCCAGTAGTATACAGGGGGATAATCAGCCCCAGCATTTT CASSIQGDNQPQHF . TRBJ1-5 TRBD1 TRBV19
TGTGCCAGCAGCTGGGGGGGGACAACCGTGGAGCTGTTTTTT CASSWGGTTVELFF . TRBJ2-2 . TRBV11-2
TGTGCCAGCAGACTCGGACAGGTCCTCATGAACACTGAAGCTTTCTTT CASRLGQVLMNTEAFF . TRBJ1-1 TRBD1 TRBV6-1
TGTGCCAGCAGTCCCGGACTAGCGGGGCCCTCAACCGCGAACACCGGGGAGCTGTTTTTT CASSPGLAGPSTANTGELFF . TRBJ2-2 TRBD2 TRBV12-3/TRBV12-4
TGTGCCAGCAGCTGGGCCGTACACCAGAATTCACCCCTCCACTTT CASSWAVHQNSPLHF few TRBJ1-6 . TRBV5-5
TGTGCCAGCAGCCGATTCTCTGGGGGAGAGCAGTTCTTC CASSRFSGGEQFF . TRBJ2-1 . TRBV5-4
TGTGCCAGCAGTCACGACAGTTACAATCAGCCCCAGCATTTT CASSHDSYNQPQHF . TRBJ1-5 . TRBV6-6
TGCAGTGCGGTACAGGGTCTTGCGCCTAATGAAAAACTGTTTTTT CSAVQGLAPNEKLFF . TRBJ1-4 . TRBV20-1
TGTGCCAGCACTTATACTTCCTACAATGAGCAGTTCTTC CASTYTSYNEQFF medium-sized TRBJ2-1 . TRBV12-3/TRBV12-4
TGTGCCAGCATTGGGACAGGGGGTGCTGTTAGGGAAAAACTGTTTTTT CASIGTGGAVREKLFF . TRBJ1-4 TRBD1 TRBV5-5
TGCAGCGCCGGGGAGGGGGAGACCCAGTACTTC CSAGEGETQYF medium-sized TRBJ2-5 TRBD2 TRBV29-1
TGTGCCACCACCTTGGGACAGGGGGCTGTTCTGGGCGGGGAGCTGTTTTTT CATTLGQGAVLGGELFF few TRBJ2-2 TRBD1 TRBV6-2/TRBV6-3
TGTGCCAGCAGCTTCTCCGGGACAGGGGGCTACGAGCAGTACTTC CASSFSGTGGYEQYF . TRBJ2-7 TRBD1 TRBV7-9
TGTGCCTGGAGTGTCCCCAGGTGGGCCAACGAGCAGTACTTC CAWSVPRWANEQYF medium-sized TRBJ2-7 . TRBV30
TGTGCCAGCAGCCCAGGCAGGGTCGGAGATACGCAGTATTTT CASSPGRVGDTQYF . TRBJ2-3 . TRBV7-9
TGTGCCAGCAGCACACAGGGGAACTATGGCTACACCTTC CASSTQGNYGYTF . TRBJ1-2 TRBD1 TRBV6-5
TGCAGCGGACTAGCGGGGGTGAGCTCCTACGAGCAGTACTTC CSGLAGVSSYEQYF few TRBJ2-7 TRBD2 TRBV20-1
TGTGCCAGCAGCTCAGGACAGGGGTTGCACGAGCAGTACTTC CASSSGQGLHEQYF medium-sized TRBJ2-7 TRBD1 TRBV6-6
TGCAGCGTTGTAGGGGGCGTAGATGGCTACACCTTC CSVVGGVDGYTF medium-sized TRBJ1-2 TRBD1 TRBV29-1
TGTGCCAGCAGTTACCAGGGGTCTCTCAATGAGCAGTTCTTC CASSYQGSLNEQFF . TRBJ2-1 . TRBV6-2/TRBV6-3
TGTGCCAGCAGCTTGGGGGTTGGGGAGCTGTTTTTT CASSLGVGELFF . TRBJ2-2 . TRBV5-6
TGTGCCAGCAGTGACACCGGGGGCCACAATGAGCAGTTCTTC CASSDTGGHNEQFF few TRBJ2-1 . TRBV6-4
TGTGCCAGCAGCCCCGACAGAGGATCATCCGAAGCTTTCTTT CASSPDRGSSEAFF once TRBJ1-1 . TRBV12-3/TRBV12-4
TGTGCCAGCAGTAGAGGACTAGCGGGGCTGACAGATACGCAGTATTTT CASSRGLAGLTDTQYF . TRBJ2-3 TRBD2 TRBV7-2
TGTGCCATCAGTGAGGGGACTACCAATGAGCAGTTCTTC CAISEGTTNEQFF . TRBJ2-1 TRBD2 TRBV10-3
TGTGCCAGTAGTATCTCCACAGGGAATAATGAAAAACTGTTTTTT CASSISTGNNEKLFF few TRBJ1-4 . TRBV19
TGTGCCAGCAGCTTTGGACAGGACTTCTCTGGAAACACCATATATTTT CASSFGQDFSGNTIYF . TRBJ1-3 TRBD1 TRBV7-9
TGCAGCGGCGGGAGGGTGGGAGATGAAAAACTGTTTTTT CSGGRVGDEKLFF medium-sized TRBJ1-4 . TRBV29-1
TGTGCCACCAGAACTCGCGCGGGGAACACTGAAGCTTTCTTT CATRTRAGNTEAFF . TRBJ1-1 . TRBV15
TGCAGTGCTAGAGTCGGGGGGAACACCGGGGAGCTGTTTTTT CSARVGGNTGELFF . TRBJ2-2 . TRBV20-1
TGTGCCAGCAGTTCCCTCTTTGGCACCGAAAAACTGTTTTTT CASSSLFGTEKLFF few TRBJ1-4 . TRBV27
TGTGCCAGCAGCCAAGATAATGGGGACAGGGGGAATATGTTTGGCTACACCTTC CASSQDNGDRGNMFGYTF . TRBJ1-2 TRBD1 TRBV4-2
TGTGCCAGCAGTTTATATTTCGGACAGCGTTATGGCTACACCTTC CASSLYFGQRYGYTF once TRBJ1-2 . TRBV12-3/TRBV12-4
TGTGCCAGCAGTTTTCGCGAAAGGGGCTACACCTTC CASSFRERGYTF . TRBJ1-2 . TRBV12-3/TRBV12-4
TGTGCCAGCAGTCCTCGGGACAGGATTACTGAAGCTTTCTTT CASSPRDRITEAFF few TRBJ1-1 TRBD1 TRBV12-3/TRBV12-4
TGTGCCAGCAGCCCCGCTCTCAGGGGAAAGGGGCCCTACGAGCAGTACTTC CASSPALRGKGPYEQYF . TRBJ2-7 . TRBV7-6
TGTGCCAGTAGTCTATGGGGGGACAGCGCTGAAGCTTTCTTT CASSLWGDSAEAFF few TRBJ1-1 TRBD1 TRBV19
TGTGCCAGCAGTTACCCCCGACGGGACAGACAAGAGACCCAGTACTTC CASSYPRRDRQETQYF . TRBJ2-5 TRBD1 TRBV6-2/TRBV6-3
TGTGCCAGCAGTGGCACCGTTAACACCGGGGAGCTGTTTTTT CASSGTVNTGELFF . TRBJ2-2 . TRBV2
TGTGCCAGCAGTGAATCGGCGGGGGGCACAGATACGCAGTATTTT CASSESAGGTDTQYF . TRBJ2-3 TRBD2 TRBV6-4
TGTGCCAGTAGTATAAGCGGTAGCTCCTACAATGAGCAGTTCTTC CASSISGSSYNEQFF medium-sized TRBJ2-1 . TRBV19
TGTGCCAGCAGCCTACAAACGACGGGCTACGAGCAGTACTTC CASSLQTTGYEQYF . TRBJ2-7 . TRBV5-5